This T cell receptor beta chain is from a study of shared clonotypes between healthy human individuals. Sequencing used immunoSEQ multiplex PCR; TCRdb keeps in-frame clones, though not all of them. Of about 1 million clones listed, approximately 80% are singletons. This clone was counted a few times. Its target is not known. Study-level findings and limits: Sequencing of the sorted subsets was shown by rarefaction to be incomplete despite large depth. The sampled material consisted only of blood, and tissue repertoires are likely to differ. In general, naive subsets displayed greater estimated richness than memory subsets did. Relative to clonotypes present in all four donors, those not shared had lower generation probabilities.

The clonotype originates from a man younger than 35 in good health. Some clones in this sample may be carry-over from other donors' samples. The material sequenced was memory CD4+ T cells from PBMCs. As for subset: CD45RA-negative fraction.

CDR3 DNA: TGTGCCAGCGTAATTACAGTGAACACTGAAGCTTTCTTT. Protein sequence: CASVITVNTEAFF. V gene TRBV6-1 combines with J gene TRBJ1-1; no reliable D call. This CDR3 region has 13 residues. The V and J ends lost 8 bases and 0 bases respectively, with 10 bases between them. CDR1 is MNHNS, CDR2 SASEGT, per germline.